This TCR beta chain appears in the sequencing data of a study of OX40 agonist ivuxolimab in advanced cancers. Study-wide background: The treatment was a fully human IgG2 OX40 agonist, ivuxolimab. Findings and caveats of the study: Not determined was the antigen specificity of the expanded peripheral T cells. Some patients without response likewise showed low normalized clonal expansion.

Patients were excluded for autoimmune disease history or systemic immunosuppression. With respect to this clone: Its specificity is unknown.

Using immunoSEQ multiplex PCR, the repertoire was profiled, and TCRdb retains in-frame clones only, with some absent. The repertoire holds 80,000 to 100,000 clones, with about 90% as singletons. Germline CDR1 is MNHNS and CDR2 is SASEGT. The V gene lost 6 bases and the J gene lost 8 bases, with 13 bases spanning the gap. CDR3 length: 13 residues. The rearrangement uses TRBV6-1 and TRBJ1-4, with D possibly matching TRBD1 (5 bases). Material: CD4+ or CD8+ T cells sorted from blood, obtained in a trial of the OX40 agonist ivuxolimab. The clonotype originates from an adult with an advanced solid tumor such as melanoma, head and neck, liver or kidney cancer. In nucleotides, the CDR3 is TGTGCCAGCAGGGGCCCGGGGGAAGAAAAACTGTTTTTT. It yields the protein CASRGPGEEKLFF.